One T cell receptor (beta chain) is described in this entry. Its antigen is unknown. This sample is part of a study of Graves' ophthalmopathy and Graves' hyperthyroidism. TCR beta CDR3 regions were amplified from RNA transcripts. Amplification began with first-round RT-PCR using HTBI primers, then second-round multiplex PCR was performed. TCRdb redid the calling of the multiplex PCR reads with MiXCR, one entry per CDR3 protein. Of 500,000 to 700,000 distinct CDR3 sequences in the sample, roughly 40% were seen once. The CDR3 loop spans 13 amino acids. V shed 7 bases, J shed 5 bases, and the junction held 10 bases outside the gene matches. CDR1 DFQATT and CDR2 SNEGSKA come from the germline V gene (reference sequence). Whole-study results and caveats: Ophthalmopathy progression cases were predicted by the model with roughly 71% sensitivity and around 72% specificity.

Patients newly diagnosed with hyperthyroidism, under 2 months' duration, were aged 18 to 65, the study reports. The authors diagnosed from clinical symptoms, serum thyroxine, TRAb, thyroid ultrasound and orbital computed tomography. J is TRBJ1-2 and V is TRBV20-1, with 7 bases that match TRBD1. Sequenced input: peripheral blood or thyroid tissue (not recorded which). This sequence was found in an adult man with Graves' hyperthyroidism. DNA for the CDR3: TGCAGTGTTAGGAAAGAGGGACAGTATGGCTACACCTTC. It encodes CSVRKEGQYGYTF.